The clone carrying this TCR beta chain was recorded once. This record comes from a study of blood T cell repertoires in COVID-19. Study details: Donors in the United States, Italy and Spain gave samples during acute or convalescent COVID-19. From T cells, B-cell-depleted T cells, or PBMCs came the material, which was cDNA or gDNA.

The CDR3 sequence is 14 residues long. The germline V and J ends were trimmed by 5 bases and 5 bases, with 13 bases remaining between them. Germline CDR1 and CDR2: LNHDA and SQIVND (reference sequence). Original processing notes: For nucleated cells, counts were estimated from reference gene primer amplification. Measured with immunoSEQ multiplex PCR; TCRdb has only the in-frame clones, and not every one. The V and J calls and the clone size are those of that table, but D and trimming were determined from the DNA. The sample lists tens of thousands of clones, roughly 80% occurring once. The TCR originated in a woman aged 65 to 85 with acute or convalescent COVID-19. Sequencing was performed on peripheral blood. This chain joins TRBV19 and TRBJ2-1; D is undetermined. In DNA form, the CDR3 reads TGTGCCAGTAGTCAACTCCCTTCGGACAATGAGCAGTTCTTC. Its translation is CASSQLPSDNEQFF. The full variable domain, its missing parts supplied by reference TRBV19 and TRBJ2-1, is DGGITQSPKYLFRKEGQNVTLSCEQNLNHDAMYWYRQDPGQGLRLIYYSQIVNDFQKGDIAEGYSVSREKKESFPLTVTSAQKNPTAFYLCASSQLPSDNEQFFGPGTRLTVL.